This T cell receptor beta chain was sequenced during a study of graft-versus-host responses after intestinal transplantation. Study-wide context: Isolated intestinal, liver-intestinal, or multivisceral transplants were what recipients had. Each patient got anti-thymocyte globulin induction, then tacrolimus and steroids for roughly 3 years. Study outcomes and limitations: GvH clones turned up in recipient marrow; some had shown up first in ileum or blood.

TCRdb's copy holds only in-frame clones and misses some; the assay was immunoSEQ multiplex PCR. The sample holds about 73,000 clones, around 90% seen once. Germline CDR1 reads SGHTA; CDR2 reads FQGTGA. V shed 3 bases, J shed 3 bases, and the junction held 9 bases outside the gene matches. The CDR3 is 17 amino acids. Points on this clone: Its specificity is not known.

Sequenced material: unstimulated CD8+ T cells sorted from spleen or lymph node cells, taken before transplant. The rearrangement links TRBV7-3 to TRBJ2-2; the match to TRBD2 covers 8 bases. The sequence came from a human donor who was the organ donor for an intestinal transplant. In DNA form, the CDR3 reads TGTGCCAGCAGCTTGACGGGGGGGCCACCCGACACCGGGGAGCTGTTTTTT. Translated: CASSLTGGPPDTGELFF.